Detailed here is one TCR beta chain. What it recognizes is unknown. The data were obtained in a study of cytomegalovirus exposure and HLA in healthy donors. The study, taken as a whole, reports: Equally common other TCR beta chains were less clonally expanded than HLA-associated ones, a later analysis found.

PCR employed 60 Vbeta and 13 Jbeta primers. Sequenced by immunoSEQ multiplex PCR; TCRdb stores in-frame clones only, minus some. This sample has around 80,000 clones, with over 60% found just once. The sequenced sample was PBMCs. This sequence originates from a man aged 35 to 55 in good health and CMV-seronegative.

CDR3 coding DNA: TGTGCCAGCAGCTTTCCGGGACAGGGTCGGGAAAAACTGTTTTTT. It specifies CASSFPGQGREKLFF. The gene calls are TRBV7-2 and TRBJ1-4; 9 nucleotides align to TRBD1. CDR3 length: 15 amino acids. After removal of 3 bases from V and 8 bases from J, the junction contained 7 bases not matched to a gene. CDR1 is SGHTA and CDR2 is FQGNSA in the germline V gene. The full variable domain, in which reference TRBV7-2 and TRBJ1-4 provide the parts outside the CDR3, is GAGVSQSPSNKVTEKGKDVELRCDPISGHTALYWYRQSLGQGLEFLIYFQGNSAPDKSGLPSDRFSAERTGGSVSTLTIQRTQQEDSAVYLCASSFPGQGREKLFFGSGTQLSVL.